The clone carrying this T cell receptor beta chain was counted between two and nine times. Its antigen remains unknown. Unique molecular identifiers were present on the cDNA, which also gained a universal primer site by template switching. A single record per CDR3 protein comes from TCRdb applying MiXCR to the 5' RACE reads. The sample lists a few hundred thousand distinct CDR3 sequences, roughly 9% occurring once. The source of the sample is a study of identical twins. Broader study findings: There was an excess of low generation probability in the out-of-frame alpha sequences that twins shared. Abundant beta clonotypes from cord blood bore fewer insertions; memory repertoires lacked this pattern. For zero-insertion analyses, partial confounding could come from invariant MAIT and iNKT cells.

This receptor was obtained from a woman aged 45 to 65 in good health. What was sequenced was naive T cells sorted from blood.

Here the CDR3 reads CASSWGPAPYNEQFF. CDR3 DNA sequence: TGTGCCAGCAGCTGGGGCCCAGCCCCCTACAATGAGCAGTTCTTC. The chain has TRBV7-2 and TRBJ2-1; TRBD1 is a possible D gene (5 bases). This CDR3 is built from 15 residues. Per germline, CDR1 SGHTA and CDR2 FQGNSA. Trimming took off 4 bases at V and 2 bases at J, with 12 bases between the two ends.